Shown below are 15 T cell receptor beta chains from a single sample sequenced in a study of cytomegalovirus exposure and HLA in healthy donors. Use of 60 Vbeta and 13 Jbeta primers characterized the PCR. Sequencing was performed with immunoSEQ multiplex PCR; in TCRdb, only in-frame clones are kept and a portion is missing. Of under 150,000 clones detected, 70% to 85% appear once; the ten largest clones hold around 2.4%. Sequenced material: PBMCs. All receptors come from a male donor in good health and CMV-seronegative.

The gene calls are TRBV7-3 and TRBJ1-1; 10 bases agree with TRBD1. J lost 8 bases, V lost 5 bases, and 5 bases had no gene match. CDR3 length: 13 amino acids. Germline-derived CDR1 and CDR2 are SGHTA and FQGTGA. This CDR3 reads CASSRQGAREAFF. CDR3 nucleotides: TGTGCCAGCAGCAGACAGGGGGCAAGGGAAGCTTTCTTT.

The gene calls are TRBV7-9 and TRBJ2-3; D might be TRBD2 (6 bases). This CDR3 comprises 15 residues. The germline gives CDR1 SEHNR, CDR2 FQNEAQ (reference sequence). V dropped 1 base and J dropped 3 bases, with 11 bases sitting between them. The CDR3 reads CASSLVGGITDTQYF. The CDR3 DNA reads TGTGCCAGCAGCTTAGTGGGCGGGATTACAGATACGCAGTATTTT. Combining the CDR3 with reference TRBV7-9 and TRBJ2-3 gives the whole variable domain DTGVSQNPRHKITKRGQNVTFRCDPISEHNRLYWYRQTLGQGPEFLTYFQNEAQLEKSRLLSDRFSAERPKGSFSTLEIQRTEQGDSAMYLCASSLVGGITDTQYFGPGTRLTVL.

The chain recombines TRBV28 with TRBJ2-6, with D perhaps matching TRBD1 (6 bases). From germline, CDR1 is MDHEN and CDR2 SYDVKM. V lost 7 bases to trimming and J lost 1 base, with 14 bases between them. CDR3 size: 16 residues. CDR3 region: CASTEARGSGANVLTF. The CDR3, as DNA: TGTGCCAGCACGGAGGCTAGGGGGTCTGGGGCCAACGTCCTGACTTTC.

V and J are TRBV9 and TRBJ2-1; the match to TRBD1 covers 7 bases. J lost 9 bases, V lost 0 bases, and 6 bases had no gene match. The CDR3 runs to 14 residues. CDR1 SGDLS and CDR2 YYNGEE come from the germline V gene. CDR3 loop: CASSVEYRGGEQFF. Written as DNA, the CDR3 is TGTGCCAGCAGCGTAGAGTACAGGGGTGGTGAGCAGTTCTTC.

This chain uses TRBV19 with TRBJ2-7, with 8 bases matching TRBD1. The CDR3 runs to 13 residues. Germline CDR1 LNHDA, CDR2 SQIVND (reference sequence). Germline trimming cut 8 bases from V and 4 bases from J; bases unmatched to any gene: 7. The CDR3 region is CASFGQGSYEQYF. For the CDR3, the DNA is TGTGCCAGTTTTGGACAGGGTTCGTACGAGCAGTACTTC.

The genes are TRBV5-4 and TRBJ2-1, with 13 bases fitting TRBD2. Germline V gene data show CDR1 as SGHNT and CDR2 as YYREEE (reference sequence). The CDR3 is 14 amino acids. Losses at the gene ends were 7 bases for V and 8 bases for J; bases not matched to a gene: 6. Here the CDR3 reads CASQLAGGLDEQFF. CDR3 DNA: TGTGCCAGCCAACTAGCGGGAGGGCTGGATGAGCAGTTCTTC.

The CDR3 here is CASSPGGSDQPQHF. CDR3 DNA sequence: TGTGCCAGCAGCCCAGGGGGCTCGGATCAGCCCCAGCATTTT. The J gene is TRBJ1-5, the V gene TRBV5-4, with 8 bases that match TRBD1. Germline assignment: CDR1 SGHNT and CDR2 YYREEE (reference sequence). The CDR3 sequence is 14 residues long. With 4 bases clipped from V and 5 bases from J, the junction kept 5 bases outside the gene matches.

This clone came up a few times. The chain joins TRBV30 to TRBJ1-1; D is ambiguous. The V gene's germline CDR1 is GTSNPN and CDR2 SVGIG (reference sequence). The V gene lost 0 bases and the J gene lost 0 bases, with 8 bases spanning the gap. This CDR3 has 14 residues. The CDR3 DNA reads as TGTGCCTGGAGTGTACTTACGATGAACACTGAAGCTTTCTTT. As protein: CAWSVLTMNTEAFF.

J is TRBJ2-5 and V is TRBV1; the table's D gene call, TRBD2, was not cross checked with the DNA. The J call is in doubt because the DNA end fits TRBJ2-7 better. TRBV1 is shown as a pseudogene. The CDR3 is 16 amino acids. Here the CDR3 DNA reads TGCACCAGCAGCCATTCTCGGGAGCGGGTGCTGCACGAGCAGTACTTC. It yields the protein CTSSHSRERVLHEQYF.

CDR3 sequence (DNA): TGTGCCAGCACACCAGCGGGAGTATCAGAGCAGTTCTTC. Translating gives CASTPAGVSEQFF. The rearrangement joins TRBV2 to TRBJ2-1; 8 bases align to TRBD2. Germline V CDR1 and CDR2: SNHLY, FYNNEI. The V segment lost 7 bases and the J segment 10 bases; nucleotides outside the gene matches: 9. The CDR3 spans 13 residues.

The J gene is TRBJ1-4, the V gene TRBV7-9; 10 bases fit TRBD1. With V trimmed by 5 bases and J by 5 bases, 5 bases remained unmatched. From germline, CDR1 is SEHNR and CDR2 FQNEAQ (reference sequence). This CDR3 is built from 15 residues. In DNA form, the CDR3 reads TGTGCCAGCAGCCCTAAGGACAGGGGGAATGAAAAACTGTTTTTT. Translated, it gives CASSPKDRGNEKLFF. Filled out from reference TRBV7-9 and TRBJ1-4, the complete variable domain reads DTGVSQNPRHKITKRGQNVTFRCDPISEHNRLYWYRQTLGQGPEFLTYFQNEAQLEKSRLLSDRFSAERPKGSFSTLEIQRTEQGDSAMYLCASSPKDRGNEKLFFGSGTQLSVL.

CDR3 sequence: CASSLYPLASGTDTQYF. In DNA, the CDR3 is TGTGCCAGCAGCTTATACCCCCTGGCTAGCGGCACAGATACGCAGTATTTT. The chain employs TRBV7-3 and TRBJ2-3; D possibly corresponds to TRBD2 (6 bases). Germline CDR1 and CDR2: SGHTA and FQGTGA. V lost 2 bases to trimming and J lost 1 base, with 16 bases between them. The CDR3 length is 17 residues.

J is TRBJ2-1 and V is TRBV4-3; TRBD2 is a possible D gene (5 bases). Trimming removed 0 bases at V and 2 bases at J, with 14 bases between. In germline, CDR1 is LGHNA, CDR2 YSLEER. The CDR3 consists of 17 residues. For the CDR3, the DNA is TGCGCCAGCAGCCAAGAGGTTCCGGGGATCGCCTACAATGAGCAGTTCTTC. Its protein is CASSQEVPGIAYNEQFF.

The chain has TRBV16 and TRBJ2-7; unclear D gene. The CDR3 covers 17 residues. Germline CDR1 and CDR2: KGHSY and FQNENV. Trimming removed 2 bases at V and 1 base at J, with 18 bases between. In DNA form, the CDR3 reads TGTGCCAGCAGCCAACTAGGTAGGCGCGACTCTTCCTACGAGCAGTACTTC. Translation: CASSQLGRRDSSYEQYF.

The chain links TRBV7-9 to TRBJ2-3; 9 nucleotides match TRBD1. CDR3 length equals 16 residues. J lost 0 bases, V lost 4 bases, and 5 bases had no gene match. The V gene's germline CDR1 is SEHNR and CDR2 FQNEAQ (reference sequence). The CDR3 sequence is CASSSKDRGSTDTQYF. The CDR3 DNA reads as TGTGCCAGCAGCTCGAAAGACAGGGGGAGCACAGATACGCAGTATTTT.